The 31 T cell receptor beta chains below come from one sample, sequenced in a study of blood T cell repertoires in COVID-19. Produced via immunoSEQ multiplex PCR; TCRdb's table is partial and in-frame only. The sample lists some 96,000 clones; about nine tenths were seen once. Material: peripheral blood. The source is a man aged 55 to 70 with acute or convalescent COVID-19.

The chain links TRBV9 to TRBJ1-5, with D uncertain. The CDR3 length is 12 residues. Germline-derived CDR1 and CDR2 are SGDLS and YYNGEE. The ends were cut back, 3 bases at V and 6 bases at J, with 7 bases in the middle. The CDR3 DNA is TGTGCCAGCAGCGCTCCCGGTCAGCCCCAGCATTTT. Translated: CASSAPGQPQHF. The full variable domain, its missing parts supplied by reference TRBV9 and TRBJ1-5, is DSGVTQTPKHLITATGQRVTLRCSPRSGDLSVYWYQQSLDQGLQFLIQYYNGEERAKGNILERFSAQQFPDLHSELNLSSLELGDSALYFCASSAPGQPQHFGDGTRLSIL.

The chain links TRBV7-9 to TRBJ2-2, with D possibly being TRBD2 (6 bases). The V and J ends lost 3 bases and 5 bases respectively, with 16 bases between them. Germline loops: CDR1 SEHNR, CDR2 FQNEAQ (reference sequence). The CDR3 loop spans 16 amino acids. In DNA form, the CDR3 reads TGTGCCAGCAGCTTGCAAATACCGGGGGAAACCGGGGAGCTGTTTTTT. It is translated as CASSLQIPGETGELFF.

This chain connects TRBV5-4 to TRBJ1-2, with D possibly TRBD1 on 5 matching bases. Trimming took 4 bases from V and 5 from J, leaving 18 bases between them. Per germline, CDR1 SGHNT and CDR2 YYREEE (reference sequence). This CDR3 region has 15 residues. Here the CDR3 reads CASSHTGGLEYGYTF. The CDR3 coding sequence is TGTGCCAGCAGCCACACCGGGGGATTGGAGTATGGCTACACCTTC.

The J gene is TRBJ1-6, the V gene TRBV30, with TRBD1 matching 10 bases. The germline V gene encodes CDR1 GTSNPN and CDR2 SVGIG (reference sequence). The CDR3 has 13 amino acids. J lost 9 bases, V lost 5 bases, and 4 bases had no gene match. DNA of the CDR3: TGTGCCTGGGGACAGGGGGACGTTTCACCCCTCCACTTT. Protein: CAWGQGDVSPLHF.

This chain joins TRBV27 and TRBJ1-6; a possible D gene is TRBD1 (6 bases). The CDR3 covers 14 residues. V lost 5 bases, J lost 17 bases, and 22 bases lay in between. CDR1 is MNHEY and CDR2 is SMNVEV in the germline V gene (reference sequence). The CDR3 reads CASSQTYNQQGIHF. Written as DNA, the CDR3 is TGTGCCAGCAGTCAAACATATAATCAACAGGGTATCCACTTT.

V is TRBV30 and J is TRBJ2-7; TRBD2 is a possible D gene (6 bases). There are 14 residues in the CDR3. Trimming took off 1 base at V and 3 bases at J, with 13 bases between the two ends. CDR1 and CDR2 from the germline V gene are GTSNPN and SVGIG (reference sequence). The CDR3 DNA is TGTGCCTGGAGTGGGCTTAGCGGAGTCTACGAGCAGTACTTC. Its protein is CAWSGLSGVYEQYF. Full variable domain (outside the CDR3, taken from reference TRBV30 and TRBJ2-7): SQTIHQWPATLVQPVGSPLSLECTVEGTSNPNLYWYRQAAGRGLQLLFYSVGIGQISSEVPQNLSASRPQDRQFILSSKKLLLSDSGFYLCAWSGLSGVYEQYFGPGTRLTVT.

The gene calls are TRBV5-5 and TRBJ1-2, with TRBD1 identical over 7 bases. The CDR3 is 15 residues long. V trimming: 4 bases; J trimming: 6 bases; junction bases outside the gene matches: 12. CDR1 is SGHKS and CDR2 is YYEKEE in the germline V gene (reference sequence). The CDR3 nucleotides read TGTGCCAGCAGCCCCCACCCGACAGGGACGGATGGCTACACCTTC. As protein: CASSPHPTGTDGYTF.

The V gene is TRBV11-1, the J gene TRBJ1-2; D unclear. The germline CDR1 and CDR2 sequences are SGHAT and FQDESV (reference sequence). V was cut by 1 base and J by 6 bases, with 9 bases left in between. The length of the CDR3 is 13 residues. The CDR3 here is CASSLGLSNGYTF. CDR3 sequence (DNA): TGTGCCAGCAGCTTAGGTCTTTCTAATGGCTACACCTTC.

The rearrangement uses TRBV6-5 and TRBJ2-3; TRBD1 is a possible D gene (5 bases). V lost 6 bases and J lost 2, with 15 bases in between. In germline, CDR1 is MNHEY, CDR2 SVGAGI. The CDR3 contains 15 residues. The CDR3 nucleotides read TGTGCCAGCAGGATGGCAGGGCATTTCACAGATACGCAGTATTTT. Translated, it gives CASRMAGHFTDTQYF.

As DNA, the CDR3 is TGTGCCAGCAGTTACCGAGGAGTGAACAATCAGCCCCAGCATTTT. Encoded protein: CASSYRGVNNQPQHF. The genes are TRBV6-5 and TRBJ1-5; D gene uncertain. The V end lost 2 bases, the J end lost 3 bases, and 11 bases lay between the germline ends. The CDR3 totals 15 residues. CDR1 MNHEY and CDR2 SVGAGI come from the germline V gene.

The chain joins TRBV6-5 to TRBJ1-5, with D hard to call. CDR3 length: 14 amino acids. CDR1 MNHEY and CDR2 SVGAGI come from the germline V gene. The V gene lost 0 bases and the J gene lost 6 bases, with 9 bases spanning the gap. The CDR3 spells CASSYSRAFQPQHF. The CDR3, as DNA: TGTGCCAGCAGTTACTCGAGGGCCTTTCAGCCCCAGCATTTT.

The V call is TRBV19, the J call TRBJ1-2, with 7 positions matching TRBD1. Germline V lookup: CDR1 LNHDA, CDR2 SQIVND (reference sequence). The CDR3 is 14 amino acids. Trimming removed 7 bases from V and 7 bases from J; junction bases left unmatched: 12. CDR3 DNA: TGTGCCAGTAAGGAAACCGACAGGGTATTTGGCTACACCTTC. This gives the protein CASKETDRVFGYTF.

CDR3 in amino acids: CASSEWQGGTEAFF. CDR3 nucleotides: TGCGCCAGCAGTGAGTGGCAGGGGGGCACTGAAGCTTTCTTT. The chain uses TRBV10-2 and TRBJ1-1, with 7 bases identical to TRBD1. The CDR3 sequence is 14 residues long. V dropped 1 base and J dropped 4; count of bases not matched to a gene: 3. Germline lookup yields CDR1 WSHSY and CDR2 SAAADI.

Only one count was recorded for this clone. The rearrangement joins TRBV5-1 to TRBJ1-4; 7 bases fit TRBD1. This CDR3 comprises 15 residues. Germline V gene data show CDR1 as SGHRS and CDR2 as YFSETQ. J gave up 4 bases and V 4 bases, and 7 bases lay outside the gene matches. The CDR3 region is CASSRTGVGNEKLFF. CDR3 DNA sequence: TGCGCCAGCAGCAGAACAGGGGTTGGTAATGAAAAACTGTTTTTT.

The J gene is TRBJ1-1, the V gene TRBV7-9, with 10 bases that match TRBD1. V dropped 4 bases and J dropped 1; count of bases not matched to a gene: 9. In germline, CDR1 is SEHNR, CDR2 FQNEAQ (reference sequence). CDR3 length equals 17 residues. CDR3 amino acids: CASSSGQGVVENTEAFF. The CDR3 DNA reads as TGTGCCAGCAGCTCCGGACAGGGGGTCGTGGAGAACACTGAAGCTTTCTTT. Looking up the rest from reference TRBV7-9 and TRBJ1-1 gives the full variable domain: DTGVSQNPRHKITKRGQNVTFRCDPISEHNRLYWYRQTLGQGPEFLTYFQNEAQLEKSRLLSDRFSAERPKGSFSTLEIQRTEQGDSAMYLCASSSGQGVVENTEAFFGQGTRLTVV.

The rearrangement uses TRBV6-5 and TRBJ1-1; possibly TRBD1 for D (5 bases). CDR3 length: 14 amino acids. The germline V gene encodes CDR1 MNHEY and CDR2 SVGAGI. V dropped 0 bases and J dropped 5 bases, with 10 bases sitting between them. This CDR3 is CASSYSAGWTEAFF. The CDR3 coding sequence is TGTGCCAGCAGTTACTCGGCAGGGTGGACTGAAGCTTTCTTT.

This clone was seen once. The chain has TRBV19 and TRBJ1-1, with 11 positions matching TRBD1. Per the germline V gene, CDR1 is LNHDA and CDR2 is SQIVND (reference sequence). There are 15 residues in the CDR3. Germline trimming cut 4 bases from V and 4 bases from J; bases unmatched to any gene: 5. The CDR3 DNA is TGTGCCAGTAGTACGGGACAGGGGGATATCACTGAAGCTTTCTTT. It codes for CASSTGQGDITEAFF. Complete variable domain (other parts from reference TRBV19 and TRBJ1-1): DGGITQSPKYLFRKEGQNVTLSCEQNLNHDAMYWYRQDPGQGLRLIYYSQIVNDFQKGDIAEGYSVSREKKESFPLTVTSAQKNPTAFYLCASSTGQGDITEAFFGQGTRLTVV.

This clone was detected a few times. The chain recombines TRBV20-1 with TRBJ1-1; the D gene is possibly TRBD1 (5 bases). This CDR3 region has 12 residues. CDR1 and CDR2 from the germline V gene are DFQATT and SNEGSKA (reference sequence). V lost 3 bases and J lost 5, with 10 bases in between. Here the CDR3 reads CSASRGGTEAFF. The CDR3, as DNA: TGCAGTGCTAGTAGGGGAGGAACTGAAGCTTTCTTT.

The chain is built from TRBV11-2 and TRBJ1-1; D not resolved. Looked up from germline, CDR1 is SGHAT and CDR2 is FQNNGV. Deletions cut 5 bases from V and 2 bases from J, with 15 bases between. This CDR3 comprises 15 residues. The CDR3 DNA sequence: TGTGCCAGCAGCCCCATTCGGGGAGTAAACACTGAAGCTTTCTTT. It yields the protein CASSPIRGVNTEAFF.

This clone was detected a few times. The chain carries TRBV24-1 and TRBJ1-2; 7 bases align to TRBD1. Per germline, CDR1 KGHDR and CDR2 SFDVKD. The CDR3 sequence is 13 residues long. Trimming at V came to 4 bases and at J to 8 bases, leaving 6 bases not matched to a gene. The CDR3 nucleotides read TGTGCCACCAGTGAGGCGACAGGGAGCGGCTACACCTTC. Amino acid sequence: CATSEATGSGYTF.

The chain has TRBV6-6 and TRBJ2-2, with TRBD2 matching 8 bases. This CDR3 comprises 16 residues. The V gene's germline CDR1 is MNHNY and CDR2 SVGAGI (reference sequence). The junction had 1 base not matched to a gene; V was cut back by 0 bases and J by 1 base. The CDR3 DNA is TGTGCCAGCAGTTACTCTACTAGCGGGAACACCGGGGAGCTGTTTTTT. This encodes CASSYSTSGNTGELFF.

This rearrangement joins TRBV6-5 to TRBJ1-1; D is perhaps TRBD1 (5 bases). The V gene lost 2 bases and the J gene lost 2 bases, with 9 bases spanning the gap. CDR3 length equals 14 residues. The germline gives CDR1 MNHEY, CDR2 SVGAGI. The CDR3 DNA sequence: TGTGCCAGCAGTTACAGGGGCATAAACACTGAAGCTTTCTTT. It encodes CASSYRGINTEAFF.

The chain is built from TRBV18 and TRBJ1-1; TRBD1 matches 9 bases. CDR3 length: 16 amino acids. Germline lookup yields CDR1 KGHSH and CDR2 LQKENI. The junction had 7 bases not matched to a gene; V was cut back by 2 bases and J by 3 bases. For the CDR3, the DNA is TGTGCCAGCTCACCAGGGGGACAGGGTGGCCACACTGAAGCTTTCTTT. Translated, it gives CASSPGGQGGHTEAFF.

The V gene is TRBV12-3 or TRBV12-4, the J gene TRBJ1-1, with D tentatively TRBD1 (6 bases). The V end was cut by 3 bases, the J end by 5 bases, with 10 bases between. The CDR3 totals 13 residues. The CDR3 is CASSLQQGTEAFF. The CDR3 bases are TGTGCCAGCAGTTTGCAACAGGGAACTGAAGCTTTCTTT.

V and J are TRBV10-2 and TRBJ2-5; 13 nucleotides align to TRBD2. Germline trimming cut 4 bases from V and 2 bases from J; bases unmatched to any gene: 4. The CDR3 length is 16 residues. Germline CDR1 reads WSHSY; CDR2 reads SAAADI. CDR3 nucleotide sequence: TGCGCCAGCAGTGTGGGGACTAGCGGGGCTCAAGAGACCCAGTACTTC. Its protein is CASSVGTSGAQETQYF.

The V gene is TRBV12-5, the J gene TRBJ1-5; D perhaps matches TRBD1 (5 bases). V shed 9 bases and J shed 0 bases, with 15 bases lying between them. CDR1 is LGHNT, CDR2 FRNRAP, per germline. There are 15 residues in the CDR3. CDR3 DNA sequence: TGTGCTAGCAAAGAAGGGGAATTTAGCAATCAGCCCCAGCATTTT. It translates to CASKEGEFSNQPQHF. Full variable domain (remainder filled in from reference TRBV12-5 and TRBJ1-5): DARVTQTPRHKVTEMGQEVTMRCQPILGHNTVFWYRQTMMQGLELLAYFRNRAPLDDSGMPKDRFSAEMPDATLATLKIQPSEPRDSAVYFCASKEGEFSNQPQHFGDGTRLSIL.

This clone was counted a single time. The CDR3 loop reads CASRGDGNSPLHF. The CDR3 DNA reads TGCGCCAGCCGGGGGGACGGAAATTCACCCCTCCACTTT. This chain links TRBV5-1 with TRBJ1-6, with D tentatively TRBD1 (5 bases). CDR1 SGHRS and CDR2 YFSETQ come from the germline V gene. V was shortened by 7 bases and J by 7 bases, with 12 bases between the two germline ends. CDR3 length: 13 residues.

The chain recombines TRBV3-1 (or the pseudogene TRBV3-2) with TRBJ2-1; 8 nucleotides line up with TRBD2. The CDR3 runs 14 residues. V dropped 2 bases and J dropped 5; count of bases not matched to a gene: 2. Germline V CDR1 and CDR2: LGHDT, YNNKEL (reference sequence). CDR3 region: CASSQRGGNNEQFF. CDR3 sequence (DNA): TGTGCCAGCAGCCAACGGGGGGGCAACAATGAGCAGTTCTTC.

The chain has TRBV5-4 and TRBJ1-1; the D gene is possibly TRBD1 (6 bases). The CDR3 extends over 14 amino acids. In germline, CDR1 is SGHNT, CDR2 YYREEE (reference sequence). V was trimmed by 4 bases and J by 1 base, leaving 11 bases between them. The CDR3 here is CASSPQDRNTEAFF. The CDR3 nucleotides are TGTGCCAGCAGCCCCCAGGACAGGAACACTGAAGCTTTCTTT.

The chain recombines TRBV19 with TRBJ1-5; 8 bases are a match to TRBD1. This CDR3 spans 15 amino acids. CDR1 is LNHDA, CDR2 SQIVND, per germline (reference sequence). Germline trimming cut 5 bases from V and 0 bases from J; bases unmatched to any gene: 3. The CDR3 spells CASSWTGPSNQPQHF. In DNA form, the CDR3 reads TGTGCCAGTAGTTGGACAGGGCCTAGCAATCAGCCCCAGCATTTT.

The chain recombines TRBV30 with TRBJ1-2; D remains ambiguous. Germline loops: CDR1 GTSNPN, CDR2 SVGIG (reference sequence). V was cut by 0 bases and J by 9 bases, with 8 bases left in between. The CDR3 spans 11 residues. The CDR3 loop reads CAWSVIGSYTF. The CDR3 DNA reads as TGTGCCTGGAGTGTAATCGGGAGCTACACCTTC.